The next 23 T cell receptor beta chains were all read from a single sample in a study of blood T cell repertoires in COVID-19 (dated by TCRdb to about 2020). Library preparation employed the immunoSEQ multiplex PCR assay. In TCRdb, the immuneACCESS table is reduced to in-frame sequences with V and J assigned. These tables do not hold every clone; where another copy was compared, an unresolved V gene accounts for under half, and the others remain unexplained. The sample profile shows roughly 99,000 clones; 70% to 90% of them were found once. The ten biggest clones cover 4% to 6% of the sample. Sequenced material: peripheral blood. The receptors come from a man in his forties with active or convalescent COVID-19.

The rearrangement links TRBV7-9 to TRBJ1-1; D unresolved. CDR3 length: 15 residues. Deletions cut 5 bases from V and 1 base from J, with 14 bases between. Germline V gene data show CDR1 as SEHNR and CDR2 as FQNEAQ (reference sequence). The CDR3 region is CASSTRTGGNTEAFF. For the CDR3, the DNA is TGTGCCAGCAGCACAAGAACGGGTGGGAACACTGAAGCTTTCTTT.

The chain uses TRBV2 and TRBJ1-3; D is uncertain. The CDR3 has 15 residues. The V gene lost 0 bases and the J gene lost 2 bases, with 8 bases spanning the gap. Looked up from germline, CDR1 is SNHLY and CDR2 is FYNNEI. CDR3 residues: CASSEASGTGNTIYF. The CDR3 bases are TGTGCCAGCAGTGAAGCGTCGGGGACTGGAAACACCATATATTTT.

The chain recombines TRBV7-6 with TRBJ1-4, with unresolved D. The CDR3 covers 14 residues. Germline V gene lookup returns CDR1 SGHVS and CDR2 FNYEAQ. V was cut by 5 bases and J by 12 bases, with 19 bases left in between. The CDR3 reads CASSPGGVFGELFF. DNA for the CDR3: TGTGCCAGCAGCCCAGGCGGGGTTTTTGGGGAACTGTTTTTT.

As DNA, the CDR3 is TGTGCCAGCAGCTTAGTCGCTAGCGGGGGCGAGCAGTACTTC. Translating gives CASSLVASGGEQYF. V gene TRBV7-6 combines with J gene TRBJ2-7; 10 bases fit TRBD2. CDR3 length: 14 residues. Looked up from germline, CDR1 is SGHVS and CDR2 is FNYEAQ. The junction had 3 bases not matched to a gene; V was cut back by 1 base and J by 6 bases. Full variable domain (remainder filled in from reference TRBV7-6 and TRBJ2-7): GAGVSQSPRYKVTKRGQDVALRCDPISGHVSLYWYRQALGQGPEFLTYFNYEAQQDKSGLPNDRFSAERPEGSISTLTIQRTEQRDSAMYRCASSLVASGGEQYFGPGTRLTVT.

V gene TRBV5-6 combines with J gene TRBJ1-1; 7 positions agree with TRBD1. CDR3 length: 17 residues. Trimming removed 0 bases from V and 0 bases from J; junction bases left unmatched: 8. Germline V gene lookup returns CDR1 SGHDT and CDR2 YYEEEE. The CDR3 bases are TGTGCCAGCAGCTTGGCCTACTCCGGGACAGTGAACACTGAAGCTTTCTTT. Its translation: CASSLAYSGTVNTEAFF.

This clone was counted a few times. The genes are TRBV6-2 or TRBV6-3 and TRBJ2-5, with 9 nucleotides matching TRBD1. CDR1 is MNHEY, CDR2 SVGEGT, per germline. Trimming removed 6 bases from V and 3 bases from J; junction bases left unmatched: 14. The CDR3 contains 17 residues. This chain's CDR3 is CASSSTGGTGRKETQYF. The CDR3, as DNA: TGTGCCAGCAGCTCTACGGGTGGGACAGGGAGGAAAGAGACCCAGTACTTC.

This clone showed up just a few times. The rearrangement links TRBV30 to TRBJ1-3, with 7 bases identical to TRBD1. The CDR3 runs to 15 residues. Germline V lookup: CDR1 GTSNPN, CDR2 SVGIG (reference sequence). With V trimmed by 3 bases and J by 0 bases, 5 bases remained unmatched. The CDR3 reads CAWSRDSYSGNTIYF. CDR3 in DNA: TGTGCCTGGAGCCGGGACAGCTACTCTGGAAACACCATATATTTT. Full variable domain (remainder filled in from reference TRBV30 and TRBJ1-3): SQTIHQWPATLVQPVGSPLSLECTVEGTSNPNLYWYRQAAGRGLQLLFYSVGIGQISSEVPQNLSASRPQDRQFILSSKKLLLSDSGFYLCAWSRDSYSGNTIYFGEGSWLTVV.

This clone was seen more than once but under ten times. The rearrangement joins TRBV4-3 to TRBJ1-4; D gene unclear. CDR3 length: 14 residues. Germline CDR1 LGHNA, CDR2 YSLEER. V lost 4 bases and J lost 5, with 11 bases in between. The CDR3 coding sequence is TGCGCCAGCAGCCTCAGCCTGGAGAATGAAAAACTGTTTTTT. The encoded protein is CASSLSLENEKLFF.

The V and J genes are TRBV14 and TRBJ2-2; 11 bases map to TRBD2. The germline V gene has CDR1 SGHDN and CDR2 FVKESK. This CDR3 is built from 21 residues. The J segment lost 3 bases and the V segment lost 5 bases, leaving 20 bases of the junction unmatched. CDR3 in amino acids: CASSKGVRLAGGSRYTGELFF. DNA for the CDR3: TGTGCCAGCAGCAAGGGGGTCCGGCTAGCGGGAGGTTCAAGGTACACCGGGGAGCTGTTTTTT.

V gene TRBV19 combines with J gene TRBJ1-4; 9 bases map to TRBD1. This CDR3 has 14 residues. From germline, CDR1 is LNHDA and CDR2 SQIVND (reference sequence). J lost 7 bases, V lost 4 bases, and 4 bases had no gene match. CDR3 DNA sequence: TGTGCCAGTAGTACGCCGGACAGGGGTGAAAAACTGTTTTTT. Its translation is CASSTPDRGEKLFF.

This clone was picked up one time. The J gene is TRBJ2-7, the V gene TRBV6-2 or TRBV6-3; 10 bases fit TRBD2. The germline CDR1 and CDR2 sequences are MNHEY and SVGEGT. The length of the CDR3 is 14 residues. The trim removed 5 bases at V and 4 bases at J, leaving 5 bases unmatched. The CDR3 DNA reads as TGTGCCAGCAGTAGCGGGAGGGAAATTTACGAGCAGTACTTC. Translating it yields CASSSGREIYEQYF.

The J gene is TRBJ1-4, the V gene TRBV5-1; 7 bases map to TRBD1. Germline CDR1 is SGHRS and CDR2 is YFSETQ. The V and J ends lost 0 bases and 3 bases, in that order; junction bases with no gene match: 11. The CDR3 extends over 18 amino acids. CDR3 in DNA: TGCGCCAGCAGCTTGGCCATACAGGGGCCGCCCGCTAATGAAAAACTGTTTTTT. This translates into CASSLAIQGPPANEKLFF.

The chain combines TRBV7-2 with TRBJ1-3, with a possible D match to TRBD1 (5 bases). There are 17 residues in the CDR3. The V and J ends lost 5 bases and 2 bases respectively, with 19 bases between them. Germline values: CDR1 SGHTA, CDR2 FQGNSA. This chain's CDR3 is CASSDPQGVHAGNTIYF. In nucleotides, the CDR3 is TGTGCCAGCAGCGACCCCCAAGGGGTGCATGCTGGAAACACCATATATTTT.

This chain uses TRBV4-2 with TRBJ1-1; 7 bases agree with TRBD1. With V trimmed by 1 base and J by 4 bases, 6 bases remained unmatched. CDR3 length equals 15 residues. CDR1 and CDR2 (germline): LGHNA, YNFKEQ. The CDR3 region is CASSQAEGARTEAFF. For the CDR3, the DNA is TGTGCCAGCAGCCAAGCGGAGGGGGCGCGCACTGAAGCTTTCTTT.

The chain has TRBV6-2 or TRBV6-3 and TRBJ2-5; possibly TRBD1 for D (6 bases). CDR1 and CDR2 (germline): MNHEY, SVGEGT. Trimming took 3 bases from V and 2 from J, leaving 10 bases between them. CDR3 length: 14 residues. Here the CDR3 reads CASSYEGVQETQYF. Here the CDR3 DNA reads TGTGCCAGCAGTTATGAGGGGGTACAAGAGACCCAGTACTTC.

The chain is built from TRBV19 and TRBJ1-2; D gene ambiguous. Germline V gene lookup returns CDR1 LNHDA and CDR2 SQIVND (reference sequence). The CDR3 spans 13 residues. The ends were cut back, 8 bases at V and 3 bases at J, with 13 bases in the middle. The CDR3 sequence: CASRDSRYYGYTF. CDR3 DNA: TGTGCCAGTCGGGATTCAAGGTACTATGGCTACACCTTC.

The chain links TRBV6-2 or TRBV6-3 to TRBJ2-7; the match to TRBD1 covers 8 bases. The length of the CDR3 is 12 residues. With 5 bases clipped from V and 5 bases from J, the junction kept 2 bases outside the gene matches. CDR1 and CDR2 from the germline V gene are MNHEY and SVGEGT. The CDR3 sequence is CASSTTGDEQYF. The CDR3 DNA sequence: TGTGCCAGCAGTACGACAGGGGACGAGCAGTACTTC.

The V gene is TRBV7-8, the J gene TRBJ2-7; D gene unclear. CDR3 length equals 15 residues. V lost 2 bases and J 0 bases, leaving 11 bases between the germline ends. The V gene's germline CDR1 is SGHVS and CDR2 FQNEAQ. CDR3 sequence: CASSLRQASSYEQYF. For the CDR3, the DNA is TGTGCCAGCAGCTTACGGCAGGCGAGCTCCTACGAGCAGTACTTC.

This rearrangement joins TRBV19 to TRBJ1-6, with a weak D call TRBD1 (5 bases). CDR1 and CDR2 from the germline V gene are LNHDA and SQIVND (reference sequence). This CDR3 has 12 residues. V lost 7 bases and J lost 7, with 8 bases in between. This CDR3 is CASNSGNSPLHF. Written as DNA, the CDR3 is TGTGCCAGTAATTCAGGGAATTCACCCCTCCACTTT. The whole variable domain, filled in from reference TRBV19 and TRBJ1-6, reads DGGITQSPKYLFRKEGQNVTLSCEQNLNHDAMYWYRQDPGQGLRLIYYSQIVNDFQKGDIAEGYSVSREKKESFPLTVTSAQKNPTAFYLCASNSGNSPLHFGNGTRLTVT.

The V and J genes are TRBV25-1 and TRBJ2-3; weak D call: TRBD2 (5 bases). The CDR3 totals 14 residues. Germline lookup yields CDR1 MGHDK and CDR2 SYGVNS. The V end lost 11 bases, the J end lost 2 bases, and 17 bases lay between the germline ends. The DNA for the CDR3 is TGTGCCGTCTCACCGGCGGGCTCCACAGATACGCAGTATTTT. It yields the protein CAVSPAGSTDTQYF.

V and J are TRBV9 and TRBJ2-3; the match to TRBD2 covers 7 bases. J lost 2 bases, V lost 3 bases, and 6 bases had no gene match. The CDR3 sequence is 15 residues long. From germline, CDR1 is SGDLS and CDR2 YYNGEE. Here the CDR3 DNA reads TGTGCCAGCAGCGGAGATAGCGGGCCCACAGATACGCAGTATTTT. Amino acid sequence: CASSGDSGPTDTQYF.

The V call is TRBV6-2 or TRBV6-3, the J call TRBJ1-2; possible D gene TRBD1, 5 bases. This CDR3 spans 16 amino acids. V lost 2 bases and J lost 8, with 21 bases in between. The V gene's germline CDR1 is MNHEY and CDR2 SVGEGT. The CDR3 sequence: CASSYPPPAGQGGYTF. The CDR3 region has the DNA TGTGCCAGCAGTTACCCCCCGCCGGCAGGGCAGGGCGGCTACACCTTC.

In this sample, this clone turned up once. The chain has TRBV6-5 and TRBJ1-1; D is ambiguous. The V gene's germline CDR1 is MNHEY and CDR2 SVGAGI. V was pared by 6 bases and J by 4 bases, with 12 bases between. The CDR3 runs 13 residues. The CDR3 loop is CASSLFESTEAFF. As DNA, the CDR3 is TGTGCCAGCAGCCTATTTGAATCCACTGAAGCTTTCTTT.